This T cell receptor beta chain emerged from a study of glioma-infiltrating T cells after dendritic cell vaccination. The wider study: Dendritic cells derived from monocytes and pulsed with autologous tumor lysate formed the vaccine.

TCRdb's copy holds only in-frame clones and misses some; the assay was immunoSEQ multiplex PCR. The table shows 90,000 to 100,000 clones, with over 60% occurring only once. CDR3 length: 15 residues. The germline gives CDR1 SGDLS, CDR2 YYNGEE. The junction had 7 bases not matched to a gene; V was cut back by 0 bases and J by 4 bases. Points on this clone: The antigen remains unidentified.

Study-wide results and limits: The cohort had few patients with full blood and tumor sets.

This chain joins TRBV9 and TRBJ2-7, with 7 bases matching TRBD2. Material: blood, obtained before dendritic cell vaccination. The TCR originated in a human donor with glioblastoma. The CDR3 here is CASSVDGSGIYEQYF. The CDR3 coding sequence is TGTGCCAGCAGCGTAGATGGAAGCGGGATTTACGAGCAGTACTTC.